What follows are 25 T cell receptor beta chains derived from one specimen sequenced in a study of Graves' ophthalmopathy and Graves' hyperthyroidism. The authors amplified TCR beta CDR3 regions from RNA transcripts. Amplification began with first-round RT-PCR using HTBI primers, then second-round multiplex PCR was performed. Each CDR3 protein gets one entry after TCRdb re-called the multiplex PCR reads with MiXCR. The data contain almost 400,000 distinct CDR3 sequences, about 16% of them singletons. Input material: peripheral blood. The receptor source for this set is a woman between 18 and 30 years old with Graves' ophthalmopathy.

The chain carries TRBV19 and TRBJ2-5, with TRBD2 identical over 13 bases. CDR3 length: 17 residues. Germline assignment: CDR1 LNHDA and CDR2 SQIVND (reference sequence). The V and J ends lost 5 bases and 5 bases, in that order; junction bases with no gene match: 11. This chain's CDR3 is CASSPGLAGVFVETQYF. The CDR3 DNA is TGTGCCAGTAGTCCAGGACTAGCGGGAGTGTTCGTGGAGACCCAGTACTTC.

This clonotype was found many times. This chain links TRBV28 with TRBJ2-7; unclear D gene. The CDR3 runs 13 residues. Germline V lookup: CDR1 MDHEN, CDR2 SYDVKM. The V gene lost 4 bases and the J gene lost 2 bases, with 9 bases spanning the gap. Here the CDR3 DNA reads TGTGCCAGCAGTTCCGAGAAAACCTACGAGCAGTACTTC. Translated: CASSSEKTYEQYF.

This clonotype was observed many times. The CDR3 sequence is CASSGRSRGQETQYF. CDR3 coding DNA: TGTGCCAGCAGCGGCCGTTCCCGTGGGCAAGAGACCCAGTACTTC. This sequence joins TRBV11-2 and TRBJ2-5, with no clear D. The CDR3 runs to 15 residues. V lost 5 bases and J lost 2, with 15 bases in between. Germline V gene sequence: CDR1 SGHAT, CDR2 FQNNGV.

There are many counts of this clonotype. V gene TRBV11-1 combines with J gene TRBJ2-2; 12 bases are shared with TRBD2. The ends lost 2 bases at V and 3 bases at J; junction bases unmatched: 13. Looked up from germline, CDR1 is SGHAT and CDR2 is FQDESV (reference sequence). The CDR3 is made up of 20 amino acids. CDR3 nucleotide sequence: TGTGCCAGCAGCTTACGCCCTAGCGGGAGGGTATTTACGGACACCGGGGAGCTGTTTTTT. Its translation: CASSLRPSGRVFTDTGELFF.

At least ten counts were recorded for this clonotype. The chain recombines TRBV20-1 with TRBJ1-1; 7 bases map to TRBD1. V shed 0 bases and J 4 bases; nucleotides not matched to a gene: 5. The CDR3 is made up of 14 amino acids. Looked up from germline, CDR1 is DFQATT and CDR2 is SNEGSKA (reference sequence). CDR3: CSARDGDSATEAFF. The CDR3 nucleotides read TGCAGTGCTAGAGATGGGGACAGCGCCACTGAAGCTTTCTTT.

This clonotype showed up many times. V gene TRBV15 combines with J gene TRBJ1-1, with unresolved D. CDR3 size: 13 residues. Trimming removed 6 bases at V and 7 bases at J, with 15 bases between. Germline lookup yields CDR1 LNHNV and CDR2 YYDKDF (reference sequence). The CDR3 loop is CATSPITADEAFF. The DNA for the CDR3 is TGTGCCACCAGTCCGATCACAGCGGATGAAGCTTTCTTT.

This clonotype has a handful of counts. The genes are TRBV28 and TRBJ1-1, with D unclear. Germline lookup yields CDR1 MDHEN and CDR2 SYDVKM. Trimming pared 5 bases from V and 11 bases from J, leaving 18 bases between. This CDR3 has 13 residues. The CDR3 is CASSKRAAEGAFF. The CDR3 bases are TGTGCCAGCAGTAAACGAGCGGCCGAGGGCGCTTTCTTT.

Many counts were recorded for this clonotype. The chain has TRBV5-1 and TRBJ1-6, with D hard to call. The CDR3 contains 14 residues. In germline, CDR1 is SGHRS, CDR2 YFSETQ. V was pared by 0 bases and J by 9 bases, with 10 bases between. The CDR3 reads CASSLAGLGSPLHF. CDR3 sequence (DNA): TGCGCCAGCAGCTTGGCTGGGTTGGGTTCACCCCTCCACTTT.

This clonotype was counted many times. The chain links TRBV11-2 to TRBJ2-7; D is tentatively TRBD1 or TRBD2 (5 bases each). V shed 2 bases and J shed 5 bases, with 13 bases lying between them. The CDR3 is 14 amino acids. Germline V gene data show CDR1 as SGHAT and CDR2 as FQNNGV. The CDR3 DNA reads TGTGCCAGCAGCTTATGGGGACGCCCCGACGAGCAGTACTTC. Amino acids: CASSLWGRPDEQYF.

This clonotype was counted many times. The chain links TRBV20-1 to TRBJ2-7, with 12 bases matching TRBD2. Trimming cost V 1 base and J 5 bases; bases outside gene matches: 3. The CDR3 loop spans 14 amino acids. Germline CDR1 DFQATT, CDR2 SNEGSKA (reference sequence). CDR3 residues: CSARGRLAGDEQYF. CDR3 bases: TGCAGTGCTAGAGGCAGACTAGCGGGAGACGAGCAGTACTTC.

This clonotype occurred many times. The V and J genes are TRBV12-3 or TRBV12-4 and TRBJ2-7; D is uncertain. V lost 7 bases and J lost 1, with 11 bases in between. The CDR3 has 13 residues. CDR3 in DNA: TGTGCCAGCATTAAAGGCCCTTCCTACGAGCAGTACTTC. It specifies CASIKGPSYEQYF.

This chain uses TRBV4-1 with TRBJ2-6; D unclear. This CDR3 has 19 amino acids. V lost 0 bases and J 0 bases, leaving 15 bases between the germline ends. The germline gives CDR1 MGHRA, CDR2 YSYEKL. The DNA for the CDR3 is TGCGCCAGCAGCCAAGATACCTACAGAGAGCGCTCTGGGGCCAACGTCCTGACTTTC. It translates to CASSQDTYRERSGANVLTF.

This clonotype has only a few counts. The chain links TRBV7-9 to TRBJ1-5; D unresolved. Germline V gene data show CDR1 as SEHNR and CDR2 as FQNEAQ (reference sequence). The length of the CDR3 is 15 residues. Trimming left V 1 base short and J 0 bases short, with 7 bases between. The CDR3 region has the DNA TGTGCCAGCAGCTTAGGGGATTATAGCAATCAGCCCCAGCATTTT. Translating gives CASSLGDYSNQPQHF.

The chain joins TRBV28 to TRBJ2-7; 7 bases are a match to TRBD1. V lost 6 bases and J lost 7; bases outside the gene matches: 6. The CDR3 has 12 residues. Germline CDR1 and CDR2: MDHEN and SYDVKM. The CDR3 sequence: CASSEGAGEQYF. For the CDR3, the DNA is TGTGCCAGCAGCGAGGGGGCTGGGGAGCAGTACTTC.

This clonotype was counted many times. V gene TRBV12-3 or TRBV12-4 combines with J gene TRBJ2-6, with 8 positions matching TRBD2. With 5 bases clipped from V and 0 bases from J, the junction kept 9 bases outside the gene matches. The CDR3 totals 18 residues. The DNA for the CDR3 is TGTGCCAGCAGTCTACGACTAGCGCCCACCTCTGGGGCCAACGTCCTGACTTTC. It codes for CASSLRLAPTSGANVLTF.

This clonotype has at least ten counts. J is TRBJ1-5 and V is TRBV20-1; 12 nucleotides agree with TRBD1. CDR3 length: 15 residues. Germline loops: CDR1 DFQATT, CDR2 SNEGSKA (reference sequence). Germline trimming cut 3 bases from V and 6 bases from J; bases unmatched to any gene: 6. The CDR3 reads CSASRDRGRGQPQHF. The CDR3 DNA is TGCAGTGCTAGCCGGGACAGGGGGCGAGGTCAGCCCCAGCATTTT.

This clonotype was picked up many times. This chain joins TRBV19 and TRBJ1-1; the match to TRBD1 covers 7 bases. J lost 5 bases, V lost 3 bases, and 6 bases had no gene match. Germline V gene lookup returns CDR1 LNHDA and CDR2 SQIVND (reference sequence). There are 14 residues in the CDR3. The CDR3 reads CASSIRQGRTEAFF. The CDR3 region has the DNA TGTGCCAGTAGTATCAGACAGGGCAGAACTGAAGCTTTCTTT.

This clonotype came up a few times. This sequence joins TRBV6-5 and TRBJ2-7; the D is unclear. Germline CDR1 and CDR2: MNHEY and SVGAGI. V was shortened by 4 bases and J by 2 bases, with 9 bases between the two germline ends. The CDR3 loop spans 13 amino acids. CDR3 residues: CASSWSDAYEQYF. The CDR3 region has the DNA TGTGCCAGCAGTTGGAGTGATGCCTACGAGCAGTACTTC.

The chain joins TRBV6-1 to TRBJ1-5, with D perhaps TRBD1 (6 bases). V gave up 5 bases and J gave up 10 bases, with 24 bases separating them. Germline loops: CDR1 MNHNS, CDR2 SASEGT. The CDR3 has 16 residues. CDR3 nucleotide sequence: TGTGCCAGCAGTCCACTGAAACAGGGAGGTGGTCTCCCCCAGCATTTT. Its translation: CASSPLKQGGGLPQHF.

This clonotype has a handful of counts. The CDR3 here is CASSIMTVNLAKNIQYF. The DNA of the CDR3 is TGTGCCAGCAGTATAATGACAGTGAATCTAGCCAAAAACATTCAGTACTTC. This sequence joins TRBV28 and TRBJ2-4, with TRBD1 as a possible D gene (5 bases). Germline V gene sequence: CDR1 MDHEN, CDR2 SYDVKM. V was shortened by 5 bases and J by 0 bases, with 17 bases between the two germline ends. The CDR3 runs to 17 residues. Complete variable domain (other parts from reference TRBV28 and TRBJ2-4): DVKVTQSSRYLVKRTGEKVFLECVQDMDHENMFWYRQDPGLGLRLIYFSYDVKMKEKGDIPEGYSVSREKKERFSLILESASTNQTSMYLCASSIMTVNLAKNIQYFGAGTRLSVL.

This clonotype was observed many times. As DNA, the CDR3 is TGTGCCAGCAGGTATTCGACAGGGGCCTCCTACGAGCAGTACTTC. This gives the protein CASRYSTGASYEQYF. J is TRBJ2-7 and V is TRBV6-5; TRBD1 aligns across 8 bases. Germline V CDR1 and CDR2: MNHEY, SVGAGI. The CDR3 length is 15 residues. V was clipped by 6 bases and J by 0 bases; unmatched bases: 7.

The chain has TRBV2 and TRBJ2-5, with D hard to call. From germline, CDR1 is SNHLY and CDR2 FYNNEI. The CDR3 is 11 amino acids. V was shortened by 6 bases and J by 6 bases, with 8 bases between the two germline ends. For the CDR3, the DNA is TGTGCCAGCAGGCTGTTGAAGACCCAGTACTTC. Residues: CASRLLKTQYF.

This clonotype was recorded at least ten times. This sequence joins TRBV19 and TRBJ2-7, with no clear D. The germline gives CDR1 LNHDA, CDR2 SQIVND (reference sequence). This CDR3 has 14 amino acids. With 1 base removed from V and 4 bases from J, the gap between germline ends came to 11 bases. The CDR3: CASSIAGPRYEQYF. The CDR3 coding sequence is TGTGCCAGTAGTATAGCAGGACCCAGATACGAGCAGTACTTC. The full variable domain, with the rest looked up from reference TRBV19 and TRBJ2-7, is DGGITQSPKYLFRKEGQNVTLSCEQNLNHDAMYWYRQDPGQGLRLIYYSQIVNDFQKGDIAEGYSVSREKKESFPLTVTSAQKNPTAFYLCASSIAGPRYEQYFGPGTRLTVT.

The sample holds many counts of this clonotype. The chain recombines TRBV20-1 with TRBJ1-1, with D unresolved. V gave up 4 bases and J gave up 7 bases, with 25 bases separating them. The CDR3 spans 16 residues. From germline, CDR1 is DFQATT and CDR2 SNEGSKA (reference sequence). CDR3 sequence (DNA): TGCAGTGCTAACAAGAACTCCGGGTCCCAAGAAGGTGAAGCTTTCTTT. Residues: CSANKNSGSQEGEAFF.

The table lists this clonotype with many counts. Here the CDR3 reads CASSGGGPEAFF. The CDR3 nucleotides are TGTGCCAGCAGTGGTGGGGGGCCGGAAGCTTTCTTT. The rearrangement uses TRBV6-1 and TRBJ1-1, with D maybe TRBD1 (6 bases). The CDR3 contains 12 residues. Trimming removed 4 bases at V and 8 bases at J, with 11 bases between. CDR1 and CDR2 from the germline V gene are MNHNS and SASEGT.